This TCR beta chain stems from a study of cytomegalovirus exposure and HLA in healthy donors. Regarding the study as a whole: It was 150 to 200 TCR beta chains that were listed as cytomegalovirus-associated.

With regard to this clone: The target antigen is unknown.

This CDR3 has 12 residues. CDR1 is MNHNS, CDR2 SASEGT, per germline. Trimming took 3 bases from V and 5 from J, leaving 6 bases between them. Donors counted as nominally healthy when sampled, yet unrecorded immune exposures were likely. With 60 Vbeta and 13 Jbeta primers, the PCR was carried out. Clones were sequenced by immunoSEQ multiplex PCR, and TCRdb holds only the in-frame ones, with some missing. The sample lists 150,000 to 200,000 clones, roughly 75% seen once, with 4.5% to 6% in the top ten. The gene calls are TRBV6-1 and TRBJ2-3; no clear D. The receptor was isolated from a man between 40 and 49 years old in good health and CMV-seronegative. Sequencing was performed on PBMCs. The CDR3 here is CASSESGDTQYF. For the CDR3, the DNA is TGTGCCAGCAGTGAGTCAGGAGATACGCAGTATTTT.